The T cell receptor beta chain described here comes from a study of control samples from healthy donors and cancer patients (dated by TCRdb to 2019 to 2021). About this clone: The clone's antigen remains unknown. No much larger clone exists at a distance of one base, and base qualities are not known.

The library was produced with the immunoSEQ multiplex PCR assay. This is the immuneACCESS table as TCRdb keeps it, with only in-frame sequences that have V and J called. A part of the clones is gone; compared with another copy, unresolved V genes explain less than half, and the rest is unexplained. The sample contains nearly 200,000 clones, roughly nine tenths of them found a single time. Clones ranked in the top ten supply about 2% of the sample. From the cysteine up to the phenylalanine, the CDR3 has a length of 16 residues. Solely the CDR3 DNA is kept, with 48 bases framed from the first base. Via the germline V gene, CDR1 is MGHRA and CDR2 YSYEKL. V loses 4 bases, J loses 4 bases, and the germline ends lie 19 bases apart.

Input material: blood. Here the chain combines TRBV4-1 and TRBJ1-1; the D gene cannot be resolved reliably. The TCR comes from a man aged 30 to 39 in good health. The DNA is as follows: TGCGCCAGCAGCCTCCCGGCGGGAGGGTTTCGCACTGAAGCTTTCTTT. This sequence encodes CASSLPAGGFRTEAFF.